The present entry profiles one T cell receptor beta chain with its context. The source of the sample is a study of PD-1 blockade in classical Hodgkin lymphoma. Some clones are missing from TCRdb's copy, which holds only in-frame ones; the method was immunoSEQ multiplex PCR. The top ten hold more than 1.5% of the sample, which has around 23,000 clones, over 80% seen once. All patients experienced relapse after autologous stem cell transplantation, and brentuximab vedotin exposure was variable. Thawed PBMCs underwent magnetic negative selection to yield purified CD4+ T cells. The V end lost 5 bases, the J end lost 9 bases, and 22 bases lay between the germline ends. This CDR3 is 16 amino acids long. Germline CDR1 is LNHDA and CDR2 is SQIVND (reference sequence).

The rearrangement uses TRBV19 and TRBJ2-2, with D maybe TRBD1 (5 bases). This TCR was recovered from a human donor with classical Hodgkin lymphoma. Source: CD4+ T cells from blood, taken at baseline. The CDR3 protein is CASSHPQGRRNRELFF. CDR3 nucleotide sequence: TGTGCCAGTAGTCACCCCCAGGGCCGCCGCAACCGGGAGCTGTTTTTT.